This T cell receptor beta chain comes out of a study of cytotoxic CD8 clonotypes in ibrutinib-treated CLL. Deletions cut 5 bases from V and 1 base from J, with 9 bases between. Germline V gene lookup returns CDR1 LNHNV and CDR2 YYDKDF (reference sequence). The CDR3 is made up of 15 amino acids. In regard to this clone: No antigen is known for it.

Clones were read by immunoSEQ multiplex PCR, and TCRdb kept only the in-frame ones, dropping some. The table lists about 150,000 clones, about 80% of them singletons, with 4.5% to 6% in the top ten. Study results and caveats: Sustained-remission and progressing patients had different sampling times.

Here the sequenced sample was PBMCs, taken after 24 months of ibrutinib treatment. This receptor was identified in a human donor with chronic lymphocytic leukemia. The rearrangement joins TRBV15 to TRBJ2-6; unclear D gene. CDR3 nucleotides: TGTGCCACCAGCCCCGGGCGTTCTGGGGCCAACGTCCTGACTTTC. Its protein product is CATSPGRSGANVLTF. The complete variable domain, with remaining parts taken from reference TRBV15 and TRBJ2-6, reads DAMVIQNPRYQVTQFGKPVTLSCSQTLNHNVMYWYQQKSSQAPKLLFHYYDKDFNNEADTPDNFQSRRPNTSFCFLDIRSPGLGDTAMYLCATSPGRSGANVLTFGAGSRLTVL.